What follows are 25 T cell receptor beta chains derived from one specimen sequenced in a study of blood T cells in healthy people across ages (dated by TCRdb to between 2015 and 2016). The library was made by 5' RACE. TCRdb shows the sequencer as Illumina HiSeq 2500. A second roughly 7 to 11 cycle PCR used a sample-barcoded 5' primer and a J-beta primer mix. TCRdb applied fastp at Q25 and MiXCR to the public reads, then kept only in-frame beta chains. Identical CDR3 proteins give one entry, which carries the most common genes and DNA. The sample profile shows about 800,000 distinct CDR3 sequences; 25% of them were found once. The ten largest clones add up to under 4.5% of the sample. These data also featured in a second study, about T cells of mothers and their children.

The sample consisted of blood. These receptors originate from a boy younger than 18 in good health.

V and J are TRBV5-1 and TRBJ1-4; 7 positions agree with TRBD1. The CDR3 consists of 14 residues. Germline CDR1 SGHRS, CDR2 YFSETQ. The trim removed 3 bases at V and 7 bases at J, leaving 6 bases unmatched. This CDR3 reads CASSSTGPGEKLFF. For the CDR3, the DNA is TGCGCCAGCAGCTCGACAGGGCCGGGTGAAAAACTGTTTTTT.

The V call is TRBV28, the J call TRBJ1-5, with D perhaps TRBD1 (6 bases). The CDR3 extends over 13 amino acids. V lost 8 bases to trimming and J lost 7 bases, with 15 bases between them. CDR1 MDHEN and CDR2 SYDVKM come from the germline V gene. The CDR3 protein is CASGGAPQQPQHF. CDR3 bases: TGTGCCAGCGGGGGGGCGCCTCAACAGCCCCAGCATTTT.

The chain is built from TRBV10-3 and TRBJ2-2; TRBD1 agrees at 7 bases. CDR3 length: 17 amino acids. Trimming took 10 bases from V and 2 from J; bases not matched to a gene: 16. CDR1 and CDR2 (germline): ENHRY, SYGVKD. Here the CDR3 reads CATAFPPGQLNTGELFF. CDR3 DNA: TGTGCCACCGCCTTCCCGCCGGGACAGCTAAACACCGGGGAGCTGTTTTTT.

This clonotype came up a few times. The rearrangement uses TRBV29-1 and TRBJ2-5; maybe TRBD1 (6 bases). CDR1 and CDR2 from the germline V gene are SQVTM and ANQGSEA. This CDR3 contains 12 residues. Deletions cut 7 bases from V and 0 bases from J, with 9 bases between. The CDR3 region is CSATGNQETQYF. The CDR3 DNA follows: TGCAGCGCTACAGGGAACCAAGAGACCCAGTACTTC.

Worth noting for this clonotype: One end of the junction is discordant with germline, which a read error may explain. J is TRBJ2-7 and V is TRBV7-7, with 7 nucleotides matching TRBD2. CDR1 SSHAT and CDR2 FNYEAQ come from the germline V gene (reference sequence). This CDR3 is built from 13 residues. The CDR3 loop reads CASTTCGGNEQYF. As DNA, the CDR3 is TGTGCTAGCACCACCTGCGGGGGTAACGAGCAGTACTTC. The variable domain in full, with the rest retrieved from reference TRBV7-7 and TRBJ2-7, is GAGVSQSPRYKVTKRGQDVTLRCDPISSHATLYWYQQALGQGPEFLTYFNYEAQPDKSGLPSDRFSAERPEGSISTLTIQRTEQRDSAMYRCASTTCGGNEQYFGPGTRLTVT.

The chain joins TRBV7-6 to TRBJ2-3, with no clear D. Germline V lookup: CDR1 SGHVS, CDR2 FNYEAQ. With 5 bases removed from V and 4 bases from J, the gap between germline ends came to 19 bases. The CDR3 is 16 residues long. CDR3: CASSPILNVHADTQYF. The CDR3 coding sequence is TGTGCCAGCAGCCCTATACTAAACGTGCACGCAGATACGCAGTATTTT. The full variable domain, in which reference TRBV7-6 and TRBJ2-3 provide the parts outside the CDR3, is GAGVSQSPRYKVTKRGQDVALRCDPISGHVSLYWYRQALGQGPEFLTYFNYEAQQDKSGLPNDRFSAERPEGSISTLTIQRTEQRDSAMYRCASSPILNVHADTQYFGPGTRLTVL.

The chain is built from TRBV5-1 and TRBJ1-1, with D possibly TRBD1 on 5 matching bases. V lost 0 bases to trimming and J lost 0 bases, with 9 bases between them. Germline loops: CDR1 SGHRS, CDR2 YFSETQ. The CDR3 spans 15 residues. DNA for the CDR3: TGCGCCAGCAGCTTGGTCGAGGGACTGAACACTGAAGCTTTCTTT. Protein: CASSLVEGLNTEAFF. Filled out from reference TRBV5-1 and TRBJ1-1, the complete variable domain reads KAGVTQTPRYLIKTRGQQVTLSCSPISGHRSVSWYQQTPGQGLQFLFEYFSETQRNKGNFPGRFSGRQFSNSRSEMNVSTLELGDSALYLCASSLVEGLNTEAFFGQGTRLTVV.

V and J are TRBV5-1 and TRBJ2-3, with D possibly being TRBD2 (5 bases). The CDR3 totals 12 residues. Germline lookup yields CDR1 SGHRS and CDR2 YFSETQ. V dropped 2 bases and J dropped 9 bases, with 10 bases sitting between them. CDR3 protein: CASSFQWETQYF. The CDR3 nucleotides read TGCGCCAGCAGCTTTCAGTGGGAGACGCAGTATTTT.

The chain combines TRBV28 with TRBJ2-7; D is possibly TRBD1 (6 bases). CDR3 length equals 15 residues. The V gene's germline CDR1 is MDHEN and CDR2 SYDVKM. The V and J ends lost 4 bases and 3 bases respectively, with 16 bases between them. The CDR3 coding sequence is TGTGCCAGCAGTTCGTCACAAACAGGGAGCTACGAGCAGTACTTC. This sequence encodes CASSSSQTGSYEQYF. Full variable domain (rest looked up from reference TRBV28 and TRBJ2-7): DVKVTQSSRYLVKRTGEKVFLECVQDMDHENMFWYRQDPGLGLRLIYFSYDVKMKEKGDIPEGYSVSREKKERFSLILESASTNQTSMYLCASSSSQTGSYEQYFGPGTRLTVT.

This rearrangement joins TRBV27 to TRBJ2-1; the D gene is possibly TRBD2 (6 bases). The J call is in doubt because the DNA end fits TRBJ2-7 better. The CDR3 runs 15 residues. Germline V CDR1 and CDR2: MNHEY, SMNVEV (reference sequence). Here the CDR3 DNA reads TGTGCCAGCAGTTTAGGGGGGAGTGGCTACAATGAGCAGTACTTC. Encoded protein: CASSLGGSGYNEQYF.

This clonotype was detected only a few times. The V call is TRBV4-3, the J call TRBJ1-2; D is uncertain. This CDR3 has 16 amino acids. The V end lost 1 base, the J end lost 7 bases, and 19 bases lay between the germline ends. Germline assignment: CDR1 LGHNA and CDR2 YSLEER. The CDR3 DNA follows: TGCGCCAGCAGCCAAGCTGCCCGAGACACCACGGGTGGCTACACCTTC. Protein product: CASSQAARDTTGGYTF.

V and J are TRBV27 and TRBJ2-1; 8 bases are a match to TRBD1. This CDR3 comprises 16 residues. V dropped 5 bases and J dropped 2; count of bases not matched to a gene: 8. Germline V CDR1 and CDR2: MNHEY, SMNVEV (reference sequence). In nucleotides, the CDR3 is TGTGCCAGCAGTCCTCAACAGGGGGAAGCCTACAATGAGCAGTTCTTC. This gives the protein CASSPQQGEAYNEQFF.

V and J are TRBV7-2 and TRBJ2-5; the D is unclear. This CDR3 spans 13 amino acids. Germline values: CDR1 SGHTA, CDR2 FQGNSA. V was clipped by 1 base and J by 4 bases, with 7 bases between them. The CDR3 bases are TGTGCCAGCAGCTTAGAACGGTTAGAGACCCAGTACTTC. It is translated as CASSLERLETQYF.

Only a few counts were recorded for this clonotype. This CDR3 reads CASSLIQPQETQYF. For the CDR3, the DNA is TGTGCCAGCAGCTTAATTCAGCCGCAAGAGACCCAGTACTTC. V gene TRBV7-9 combines with J gene TRBJ2-5, with D uncertain. Germline loops: CDR1 SEHNR, CDR2 FQNEAQ (reference sequence). V was trimmed by 2 bases and J by 2 bases, leaving 9 bases between them. This CDR3 comprises 14 residues.

This clonotype was seen a handful of times. The V and J genes are TRBV7-9 and TRBJ2-5; maybe TRBD1 (6 bases). V was cut by 0 bases and J by 1 base, with 18 bases left in between. CDR3 length equals 18 residues. Looked up from germline, CDR1 is SEHNR and CDR2 is FQNEAQ (reference sequence). The CDR3 coding sequence is TGTGCCAGCAGCTTAGCTGAAGGCGTTACAGGGTTCCAAGAGACCCAGTACTTC. It specifies CASSLAEGVTGFQETQYF.

The chain carries TRBV30 and TRBJ2-5; D tentatively reads TRBD1 or TRBD2 (7 bases each). Germline values: CDR1 GTSNPN, CDR2 SVGIG (reference sequence). The length of the CDR3 is 13 residues. V shed 0 bases and J shed 11 bases, with 16 bases lying between them. The CDR3 loop reads CAWSVQPGGEQYF. The CDR3 nucleotides read TGTGCCTGGAGTGTACAGCCAGGGGGGGAGCAGTACTTC. Variable domain in full (rest from reference TRBV30 and TRBJ2-5): SQTIHQWPATLVQPVGSPLSLECTVEGTSNPNLYWYRQAAGRGLQLLFYSVGIGQISSEVPQNLSASRPQDRQFILSSKKLLLSDSGFYLCAWSVQPGGEQYFGPGTRLLVL.

Concerning this clonotype: Sequence at one end of the junction differs from germline and may be a read error. The V and J genes are TRBV7-9 and TRBJ2-1, with TRBD1 matching 12 bases. Per the germline V gene, CDR1 is SEHNR and CDR2 is FQNEAQ (reference sequence). CDR3 size: 16 residues. CDR3 sequence reads: CAGRVGTGGFLNEQFF. The CDR3 nucleotides are TGTGCCGGCAGGGTAGGGACAGGGGGCTTTCTGAATGAGCAGTTCTTC. The variable domain in full, completed from reference TRBV7-9 and TRBJ2-1, reads DTGVSQNPRHKITKRGQNVTFRCDPISEHNRLYWYRQTLGQGPEFLTYFQNEAQLEKSRLLSDRFSAERPKGSFSTLEIQRTEQGDSAMYLCAGRVGTGGFLNEQFFGPGTRLTVL.

Details on this clonotype: The conserved phenylalanine or tryptophan normally closing the CDR3 is absent here, so this likely arose from a read error. The gene calls are TRBV20-1 and TRBJ2-5; no definite D call. The V gene lost 0 bases and the J gene lost 1 base, with 12 bases spanning the gap. Germline CDR1 and CDR2: DFQATT and SNEGSKA (reference sequence). The CDR3 has 15 residues. The CDR3 DNA follows: TGCAGTGCTAGAGACGGTAAACTACCCCAAGAGACCCAGTACGTC. Protein product: CSARDGKLPQETQYV.

This chain connects TRBV4-3 to TRBJ2-5; possible D gene TRBD2, 6 bases. Per germline, CDR1 LGHNA and CDR2 YSLEER. The V end was cut by 1 base, the J end by 4 bases, with 13 bases between. The CDR3 has 15 amino acids. The CDR3 loop is CASSQVLGGGETQYF. CDR3 in DNA: TGCGCCAGCAGCCAAGTACTTGGGGGAGGAGAGACCCAGTACTTC.

This clonotype was counted a few times. J is TRBJ2-7 and V is TRBV20-1, with a possible D match to TRBD1 (6 bases). Germline V gene sequence: CDR1 DFQATT, CDR2 SNEGSKA (reference sequence). V was cut by 6 bases and J by 3 bases, with 18 bases left in between. The CDR3 sequence is 14 residues long. This CDR3 is CSAQGQLLFYEQYF. CDR3 DNA sequence: TGCAGTGCCCAAGGACAGTTACTCTTCTACGAGCAGTACTTC.

The CDR3, as DNA: TGTGCCAGCAGTCCCTCCGTCCAGAGCACAGATACGCAGTATTTT. It codes for CASSPSVQSTDTQYF. V gene TRBV12-3 or TRBV12-4 combines with J gene TRBJ2-3; D is unresolved. CDR3 size: 15 residues. The V gene lost 5 bases and the J gene lost 0 bases, with 12 bases spanning the gap.

The V call is TRBV28, the J call TRBJ2-5; TRBD1 aligns across 10 bases. The germline gives CDR1 MDHEN, CDR2 SYDVKM. Losses at the gene ends were 6 bases for V and 1 base for J; bases not matched to a gene: 11. The CDR3 runs to 17 residues. As DNA, the CDR3 is TGTGCCAGCAGACCCCCGGCGGGACAGGGGTTCCAAGAGACCCAGTACTTC. It specifies CASRPPAGQGFQETQYF.

This clonotype has more than one count but fewer than ten. The rearrangement joins TRBV15 to TRBJ1-2, with a possible D match to TRBD1 (6 bases). This CDR3 comprises 15 residues. Deletions cut 5 bases from V and 4 bases from J, with 17 bases between. Germline V gene sequence: CDR1 LNHNV, CDR2 YYDKDF (reference sequence). The CDR3 region is CATSQPGASVYGYTF. The CDR3 region has the DNA TGTGCCACCAGCCAACCAGGGGCCTCTGTCTATGGCTACACCTTC.

This clonotype was counted between two and nine times. The rearrangement links TRBV20-1 to TRBJ2-1; 7 nucleotides agree with TRBD2. The ends lost 4 bases at V and 3 bases at J; junction bases unmatched: 6. The CDR3 covers 14 residues. In germline, CDR1 is DFQATT, CDR2 SNEGSKA (reference sequence). The CDR3 loop is CSAIHQRGYNEQFF. The CDR3 bases are TGCAGTGCTATTCATCAGCGGGGCTACAATGAGCAGTTCTTC.

This clonotype was observed a few times. The J gene is TRBJ2-7, the V gene TRBV29-1; TRBD2 is a possible D gene (5 bases). The V gene's germline CDR1 is SQVTM and CDR2 ANQGSEA. The V end lost 5 bases, the J end lost 3 bases, and 8 bases lay between the germline ends. The CDR3 has 11 amino acids. In DNA, the CDR3 is TGCAGCGTTCGAGGGTTCTACGAGCAGTACTTC. This gives the protein CSVRGFYEQYF.